Following are 27 T cell receptor beta chains from one sample sequenced in a study of blood T cell repertoires in COVID-19. TCRdb's copy holds only in-frame clones and misses some; the assay was immunoSEQ multiplex PCR. The repertoire consists of 85,000 to 120,000 clones, with nearly 90% occurring once and the leading ten covering under 2.5%. The source material was peripheral blood. Receptors originate from a man aged 45 to 65 with active COVID-19.

V and J are TRBV6-5 and TRBJ1-2; perhaps TRBD1 as D (6 bases). This CDR3 comprises 12 residues. Germline CDR1 is MNHEY and CDR2 is SVGAGI. The ends were cut back, 11 bases at V and 3 bases at J, with 13 bases in the middle. The DNA for the CDR3 is TGTGCCGTACATACAGGGTACTATGGCTACACCTTC. This sequence encodes CAVHTGYYGYTF.

Turning to this clone: Distinct nucleotide sequences in the sample also encode this CDR3. V is TRBV14 and J is TRBJ2-6; D unclear. Germline V CDR1 and CDR2: SGHDN, FVKESK. Trimming shortened V by 3 bases and J by 2 bases, and 8 bases separated the two germline ends. CDR3 length equals 15 residues. This CDR3 reads CASSQTGTGANVLTF. The DNA of the CDR3 is TGTGCCAGCAGCCAGACGGGTACTGGGGCCAACGTCCTGACTTTC.

The rearrangement joins TRBV6-6 to TRBJ2-3, with 7 nucleotides matching TRBD1. The length of the CDR3 is 14 residues. The junction had 7 bases not matched to a gene; V was cut back by 7 bases and J by 3 bases. CDR1 is MNHNY, CDR2 SVGAGI, per germline (reference sequence). The CDR3 here is CASNRDRGTDTQYF. CDR3 DNA: TGTGCCAGCAACCGGGACAGAGGAACAGATACGCAGTATTTT.

The rearrangement links TRBV24-1 to TRBJ1-2; 7 nucleotides line up with TRBD1. V shed 6 bases and J 1 base; nucleotides not matched to a gene: 1. This CDR3 region has 13 residues. Germline values: CDR1 KGHDR, CDR2 SFDVKD. The CDR3 spells CATSRDSNYGYTF. CDR3 in DNA: TGTGCCACCAGTCGGGACAGTAACTATGGCTACACCTTC.

The J gene is TRBJ2-3, the V gene TRBV11-3; D perhaps matches TRBD1 (6 bases). Germline V gene lookup returns CDR1 SGHNT and CDR2 YENEEA. Between the trimmed V and J ends, which lost 2 bases and 4 bases, there was a span of 22 bases. CDR3 size: 18 residues. CDR3 DNA: TGTGCCAGCAGCTTAATCCGTATGGGACAACCGGGCCCAGATACGCAGTATTTT. It translates to CASSLIRMGQPGPDTQYF.

V is TRBV4-3 and J is TRBJ2-1; 10 bases line up with TRBD1. With V trimmed by 4 bases and J by 7 bases, 13 bases remained unmatched. The CDR3 is made up of 17 amino acids. CDR1 is LGHNA, CDR2 YSLEER, per germline. The CDR3 protein is CASSRYITGQGVNEQFF. The CDR3, as DNA: TGCGCCAGCAGCCGCTACATAACTGGACAGGGGGTAAATGAGCAGTTCTTC.

This chain connects TRBV9 to TRBJ2-1, with D possibly matching TRBD2 (5 bases). This CDR3 comprises 15 residues. The V end was cut by 2 bases, the J end by 0 bases, with 9 bases between. Germline V gene sequence: CDR1 SGDLS, CDR2 YYNGEE. CDR3 in DNA: TGTGCCAGCAGCGTCAGCGGCGCCTCCTACAATGAGCAGTTCTTC. It translates to CASSVSGASYNEQFF. The whole variable domain, remainder taken from reference TRBV9 and TRBJ2-1, is DSGVTQTPKHLITATGQRVTLRCSPRSGDLSVYWYQQSLDQGLQFLIQYYNGEERAKGNILERFSAQQFPDLHSELNLSSLELGDSALYFCASSVSGASYNEQFFGPGTRLTVL.

The rearrangement joins TRBV3-1 (or the pseudogene TRBV3-2) to TRBJ2-5; 10 bases agree with TRBD1. The trim removed 1 base at V and 4 bases at J, leaving 0 bases unmatched. Germline CDR1 LGHDT, CDR2 YNNKEL (reference sequence). The CDR3 is 14 amino acids. The CDR3 region is CASSQGDRGETQYF. CDR3 nucleotide sequence: TGTGCCAGCAGCCAAGGGGACAGGGGAGAGACCCAGTACTTC.

A remark on this clone: This CDR3 is also generated by other DNA sequences in the sample. The J gene is TRBJ1-2, the V gene TRBV6-6; weak D call: TRBD1 (5 bases). CDR1 and CDR2 from the germline V gene are MNHNY and SVGAGI (reference sequence). CDR3 length: 14 residues. V was clipped by 2 bases and J by 2 bases, with 9 bases between them. CDR3 sequence (DNA): TGTGCCAGCAGTTACGGGGCCAGCAACTATGGCTACACCTTC. Protein: CASSYGASNYGYTF.

J is TRBJ1-1 and V is TRBV7-2; TRBD1 is a possible D gene (5 bases). V lost 6 bases to trimming and J lost 6 bases, with 14 bases between them. The CDR3 is 13 residues long. The germline CDR1 and CDR2 sequences are SGHTA and FQGNSA. The CDR3, as DNA: TGTGCCAGCAGGGGAGGGGTTGGGGCTGAAGCTTTCTTT. As protein: CASRGGVGAEAFF.

The chain couples TRBV7-9 to TRBJ1-6; tentative D call: TRBD1 (6 bases). Germline V lookup: CDR1 SEHNR, CDR2 FQNEAQ (reference sequence). The CDR3 has 14 amino acids. With 6 bases removed from V and 7 bases from J, the gap between germline ends came to 13 bases. CDR3 residues: CASRQGNGNSPLHF. DNA of the CDR3: TGTGCCAGCAGACAGGGTAATGGGAATTCACCCCTCCACTTT.

This chain joins TRBV4-1 and TRBJ1-4; 7 bases map to TRBD1. This CDR3 is 14 amino acids long. Germline CDR1 and CDR2: MGHRA and YSYEKL. Unmatched junction bases numbered 3, after V lost 4 bases and J lost 4 bases. The CDR3 region is CASSLGTDNEKLFF. CDR3 in DNA: TGCGCCAGCAGCCTCGGGACAGATAATGAAAAACTGTTTTTT.

This chain links TRBV7-9 with TRBJ1-4; D might be TRBD1 (6 bases). This CDR3 contains 14 residues. Germline V gene lookup returns CDR1 SEHNR and CDR2 FQNEAQ (reference sequence). Trimming pared 6 bases from V and 7 bases from J, leaving 15 bases between. The CDR3 region is CASRDQGSSEKLFF. CDR3 bases: TGTGCCAGCAGGGATCAGGGGAGTAGTGAAAAACTGTTTTTT.

The rearrangement links TRBV10-3 to TRBJ2-3; 9 positions match TRBD1. The CDR3 covers 14 residues. After removal of 2 bases from V and 6 bases from J, the junction contained 3 bases not matched to a gene. The V gene's germline CDR1 is ENHRY and CDR2 SYGVKD. In DNA, the CDR3 is TGTGCCATCAGTGAGCGGACAGGGGCGGATACGCAGTATTTT. This translates into CAISERTGADTQYF.

V is TRBV30 and J is TRBJ1-5, with TRBD1 matching over 7 bases. Germline CDR1 is GTSNPN and CDR2 is SVGIG (reference sequence). The CDR3 has 13 residues. J was trimmed by 5 bases and V by 3 bases; bases with no gene match: 4. The DNA for the CDR3 is TGTGCCTGGAGGGGACAGCACCATCAGCCCCAGCATTTT. It encodes CAWRGQHHQPQHF. Based on the CDR3 plus reference TRBV30 and TRBJ1-5, the full variable domain is SQTIHQWPATLVQPVGSPLSLECTVEGTSNPNLYWYRQAAGRGLQLLFYSVGIGQISSEVPQNLSASRPQDRQFILSSKKLLLSDSGFYLCAWRGQHHQPQHFGDGTRLSIL.

The gene calls are TRBV21-1 and TRBJ2-5; the table assigns TRBD1, which was not confirmed against the DNA. TRBV21-1 represents a pseudogene. This CDR3 has 15 amino acids. DNA for the CDR3: TGTGCCAGCAGCAAAGCCCCAGGGATTAAGGAGACCCAGTACTTC. Translated, it gives CASSKAPGIKETQYF.

The chain joins TRBV5-6 to TRBJ1-1; TRBD1 matches 8 bases. V lost 4 bases, J lost 3 bases, and 20 bases stayed unmatched. The CDR3 is made up of 19 amino acids. CDR1 and CDR2 from the germline V gene are SGHDT and YYEEEE. The CDR3 loop reads CASSTPPQETGVVYTEAFF. The CDR3 DNA reads TGTGCCAGCAGCACACCACCGCAAGAGACAGGGGTTGTGTACACTGAAGCTTTCTTT.

The rearrangement joins TRBV2 to TRBJ1-4; the D gene is possibly TRBD1 (5 bases). The CDR3 length is 15 residues. V lost 4 bases, J lost 7 bases, and 16 bases lay in between. The germline CDR1 and CDR2 sequences are SNHLY and FYNNEI. The CDR3, as DNA: TGTGCCAGCAGTGGGCAGGGCCTTTGGGGTGAAAAACTGTTTTTT. Protein sequence: CASSGQGLWGEKLFF. The full variable domain, rest sourced from reference TRBV2 and TRBJ1-4, is EPEVTQTPSHQVTQMGQEVILRCVPISNHLYFYWYRQILGQKVEFLVSFYNNEISEKSEIFDDQFSVERPDGSNFTLKIRSTKLEDSAMYFCASSGQGLWGEKLFFGSGTQLSVL.

This sequence joins TRBV2 and TRBJ2-7; D might be TRBD1 (6 bases). Trimming cost V 6 bases and J 0 bases, with 12 bases left between them. CDR1 and CDR2 from the germline V gene are SNHLY and FYNNEI. The CDR3 extends over 14 amino acids. CDR3 in amino acids: CASSLQGISYEQYF. The CDR3 bases are TGTGCCAGCAGCCTACAGGGAATCTCCTACGAGCAGTACTTC.

This clone was recorded only once. The chain couples TRBV7-2 to TRBJ1-3; D is uncertain. The CDR3 has 13 residues. Per germline, CDR1 SGHTA and CDR2 FQGNSA. V gave up 1 base and J gave up 8 bases, with 9 bases separating them. The DNA for the CDR3 is TGTGCCAGCAGCTTAGGAGGAGCGGACACCATATATTTT. The encoded protein is CASSLGGADTIYF.

The chain has TRBV21-1 and TRBJ1-2; the DNA was not compared with TRBD1, the D call given in the table. TRBV21-1 is reported as a pseudogene. The CDR3 runs to 15 residues. The DNA of the CDR3 is TGTGCCAGCAGCAAATGGCCAGGGGGCGTCTATGGCTACACCTTC. Translating it yields CASSKWPGGVYGYTF.

This chain joins TRBV6-5 and TRBJ2-2; 7 positions match TRBD1. The CDR3 has 15 amino acids. Germline V gives CDR1 MNHEY, CDR2 SVGAGI. The junction had 11 bases not matched to a gene; V was cut back by 6 bases and J by 7 bases. CDR3 region: CASSRGTAKGGELFF. The CDR3 nucleotides read TGTGCCAGCAGCCGAGGGACAGCGAAGGGCGGGGAGCTGTTTTTT.

The CDR3 reads CASSEAGTGPYEQYF. The CDR3 bases are TGTGCCAGCAGTGAAGCCGGGACAGGGCCCTACGAGCAGTACTTC. The rearrangement joins TRBV6-1 to TRBJ2-7, with TRBD1 matching over 9 bases. The CDR3 contains 15 residues. In germline, CDR1 is MNHNS, CDR2 SASEGT. Trimming cost V 0 bases and J 2 bases; bases outside gene matches: 2.

The rearrangement links TRBV4-2 to TRBJ2-2; tentatively, D is TRBD2 (6 bases). The CDR3 contains 15 residues. Germline CDR1 LGHNA, CDR2 YNFKEQ. V lost 1 base to trimming and J lost 4 bases, with 10 bases between them. In DNA, the CDR3 is TGTGCCAGCAGCCAAGGGGAGGCGGGCACCGGGGAGCTGTTTTTT. Residues: CASSQGEAGTGELFF.

This chain links TRBV19 with TRBJ1-5; the match to TRBD1 covers 8 bases. CDR1 is LNHDA, CDR2 SQIVND, per germline (reference sequence). This CDR3 spans 13 amino acids. With 6 bases clipped from V and 4 bases from J, the junction kept 2 bases outside the gene matches. CDR3 residues: CASSGTGNQPQHF. In nucleotides, the CDR3 is TGTGCCAGTAGCGGGACAGGTAATCAGCCCCAGCATTTT.

The rearrangement links TRBV14 to TRBJ1-4, with D uncertain. CDR1 SGHDN and CDR2 FVKESK come from the germline V gene. The CDR3 has 13 residues. The V end lost 6 bases, the J end lost 2 bases, and 7 bases lay between the germline ends. The CDR3, as DNA: TGTGCCAGCAGGAGGGCCACTAATGAAAAACTGTTTTTT. Translated, it gives CASRRATNEKLFF.

V gene TRBV30 combines with J gene TRBJ1-3; 7 nucleotides match TRBD1. The CDR3 spans 16 residues. The V segment lost 3 bases and the J segment 0 bases; nucleotides outside the gene matches: 8. Germline CDR1 reads GTSNPN; CDR2 reads SVGIG (reference sequence). The CDR3 DNA sequence: TGTGCCTGGAGCCTGGCAGGGGGAAACTCTGGAAACACCATATATTTT. This codes for CAWSLAGGNSGNTIYF.